One sample yielded the 32 T cell receptor beta chains listed below, sequenced in a study of blood T cells in healthy people across ages. Primed by a sample-barcoded 5' primer and a J-beta primer mix, a second PCR proceeded for 7 to 11 cycles. TCRdb analysed the 5' RACE reads with MiXCR anew, one entry per CDR3 protein. The sample has roughly 2 million distinct CDR3 sequences, 49% seen once. Sequenced input: blood. These receptors were taken from a woman between 40 and 55 years old in good health.

V is TRBV5-1 and J is TRBJ2-5, with TRBD1 identical over 9 bases. The germline gives CDR1 SGHRS, CDR2 YFSETQ. The CDR3 contains 17 residues. The V gene end was trimmed by 0 bases and the J gene end by 0 bases; junction bases not matched to a gene: 6. CDR3 loop: CASSLELGTGHQETQYF. CDR3 bases: TGCGCCAGCAGCTTGGAGCTCGGGACAGGGCACCAAGAGACCCAGTACTTC.

This chain joins TRBV7-2 and TRBJ2-1; the match to TRBD2 covers 7 bases. The CDR3 length is 16 residues. Losses at the gene ends were 5 bases for V and 3 bases for J; bases not matched to a gene: 10. Germline V gene data show CDR1 as SGHTA and CDR2 as FQGNSA. CDR3 region: CASSPRGGRVYNEQFF. The CDR3 bases are TGTGCCAGCAGCCCCCGTGGGGGGAGGGTCTACAATGAGCAGTTCTTC.

The sample holds one count of this clonotype. This chain joins TRBV4-1 and TRBJ1-5; the D gene is possibly TRBD1 (5 bases). CDR1 MGHRA and CDR2 YSYEKL come from the germline V gene. The V end was cut by 5 bases, the J end by 2 bases, with 13 bases between. The CDR3 spans 15 residues. CDR3 nucleotides: TGCGCCAGCAGCAACTTTTGGGGGGGCAATCAGCCCCAGCATTTT. Its translation is CASSNFWGGNQPQHF.

This clonotype was observed a handful of times. The CDR3 nucleotides are TGTGCCAGCAGCCAAGGACAGAAAACCTACGAGCAGTACTTC. Its translation: CASSQGQKTYEQYF. The chain joins TRBV3-1 to TRBJ2-7; maybe TRBD1 (5 bases). Trimming pared 1 base from V and 2 bases from J, leaving 9 bases between. This CDR3 contains 14 residues. Germline V gives CDR1 LGHDT, CDR2 YNNKEL (reference sequence).

V is TRBV7-2 and J is TRBJ1-5; TRBD1 agrees at 7 bases. Trimming took 8 bases from V and 1 from J; bases not matched to a gene: 11. Germline V gene lookup returns CDR1 SGHTA and CDR2 FQGNSA. This CDR3 is built from 16 residues. The CDR3 DNA follows: TGTGCCAGCTCCCGGGACAGTGCTGTGAGCAATCAGCCCCAGCATTTT. Translation gives CASSRDSAVSNQPQHF.

V and J are TRBV6-1 and TRBJ2-7, with D possibly matching TRBD1 (5 bases). Germline V CDR1 and CDR2: MNHNS, SASEGT. The CDR3 runs 11 residues. The CDR3 protein is CVLQGKYEQYF. The CDR3 coding sequence is TGTGTTCTTCAGGGAAAGTACGAGCAGTACTTC.

The chain couples TRBV28 to TRBJ1-5; no reliable D call. The CDR3 length is 12 residues. The germline V gene has CDR1 MDHEN and CDR2 SYDVKM. The ends were cut back, 8 bases at V and 9 bases at J, with 14 bases in the middle. CDR3 DNA: TGTGCCAGCGGGGTATCTTTCTCGCCCCAGCATTTT. It encodes CASGVSFSPQHF.

V usage is TRBV28 and J usage is TRBJ1-2; D call uncertain. The V end was cut by 5 bases, the J end by 2 bases, with 15 bases between. This CDR3 region has 15 residues. Per the germline V gene, CDR1 is MDHEN and CDR2 is SYDVKM. CDR3 sequence reads: CASSGATEINYGYTF. The DNA of the CDR3 is TGTGCCAGCAGTGGTGCAACAGAGATCAACTATGGCTACACCTTC.

The chain recombines TRBV2 with TRBJ2-4; possible D gene TRBD1, 6 bases. Near its end, the DNA agrees better with TRBJ2-7, so the J call may be wrong. In germline, CDR1 is SNHLY, CDR2 FYNNEI. The CDR3 runs 14 residues. The DNA for the CDR3 is TGTGCCAGCAGTGAAGAACAGGGAGCCTACGAGCAGTACTTC. Its protein is CASSEEQGAYEQYF.

V and J are TRBV4-3 and TRBJ1-5, with D tentatively TRBD1 (5 bases). From germline, CDR1 is LGHNA and CDR2 YSLEER. The V and J ends lost 0 bases and 7 bases respectively, with 13 bases between them. The CDR3 length is 15 residues. Here the CDR3 reads CASSQEAQGGQPQHF. The CDR3 bases are TGCGCCAGCAGCCAAGAGGCGCAGGGTGGACAGCCCCAGCATTTT.

J is TRBJ2-7 and V is TRBV7-9; D is possibly TRBD1 or TRBD2 (5 bases each). The CDR3 length is 16 residues. Germline CDR1 reads SEHNR; CDR2 reads FQNEAQ (reference sequence). V gave up 5 bases and J gave up 2 bases, with 19 bases separating them. CDR3 amino acids: CASSGRGSRIPYEQYF. Here the CDR3 DNA reads TGTGCCAGCAGCGGCCGGGGCTCCAGGATCCCCTACGAGCAGTACTTC.

This clonotype occurred a few times. The rearrangement links TRBV20-1 to TRBJ2-5, with D perhaps being TRBD1 or TRBD2 (5 bases each). CDR1 is DFQATT and CDR2 is SNEGSKA in the germline V gene (reference sequence). Deletions cut 2 bases from V and 5 bases from J, with 15 bases between. This CDR3 is 14 amino acids long. CDR3: CSARSGTSIETQYF. As DNA, the CDR3 is TGCAGTGCTAGATCCGGGACCTCAATTGAGACCCAGTACTTC.

The chain employs TRBV4-3 and TRBJ2-7; D gene unclear. Germline V gene lookup returns CDR1 LGHNA and CDR2 YSLEER. V lost 3 bases and J lost 3, with 15 bases in between. The CDR3 runs 15 residues. CDR3 sequence (DNA): TGCGCCAGCAGCCAGGGATCAGAAACCTTCTACGAGCAGTACTTC. Translating it yields CASSQGSETFYEQYF.

The J gene is TRBJ1-2, the V gene TRBV20-1; the match to TRBD1 covers 8 bases. The CDR3 runs to 10 residues. V lost 7 bases and J lost 6; bases outside the gene matches: 1. CDR1 is DFQATT, CDR2 SNEGSKA, per germline (reference sequence). CDR3 in DNA: TGCAGTGACAGGGGGGATGGCTACACCTTC. Encoded protein: CSDRGDGYTF.

With respect to this clonotype: The DNA is omitted, as the CDR3 cannot be located on it reliably, and the CDR3 follows TCRdb's listing. The V and J genes are TRBV6-5 and TRBJ2-7. CDR1 and CDR2 (germline): MNHEY, SVGAGI. The CDR3 numbers 13 amino acids, ends counted. CDR3: CASSSSATYEQYF.

The chain joins TRBV5-1 to TRBJ2-1; 7 positions agree with TRBD2. The CDR3 is made up of 13 amino acids. Trimming removed 1 base from V and 8 bases from J; junction bases left unmatched: 3. Germline values: CDR1 SGHRS, CDR2 YFSETQ. CDR3 sequence reads: CASSLSAGDEQFF. The DNA for the CDR3 is TGCGCCAGCAGCTTGTCTGCGGGGGATGAGCAGTTCTTC.

The chain has TRBV7-2 and TRBJ2-5; D gene unclear. Germline V gene data show CDR1 as SGHTA and CDR2 as FQGNSA. V was pared by 8 bases and J by 5 bases, with 24 bases between. CDR3 length: 16 amino acids. CDR3 in DNA: TGTGCCAGCGGCGTTTCTTTTGCCCGAGCACTTGAGACCCAGTACTTC. Residues: CASGVSFARALETQYF.

As for this clonotype: Its ends do not fully match the called genes, so a read error is possible. The chain links TRBV5-1 to TRBJ1-5; D remains unclear. Germline CDR1 and CDR2: SGHRS and YFSETQ. The CDR3 totals 13 residues. CDR3 protein: CVSSLGTGQPQHF. The CDR3, as DNA: TGCGTCAGCAGCTTGGGTACGGGTCAGCCCCAGCATTTT.

The chain carries TRBV27 and TRBJ2-3; the D gene is possibly TRBD2 (6 bases). Germline CDR1 is MNHEY and CDR2 is SMNVEV (reference sequence). Trimming left V 1 base short and J 2 bases short, with 13 bases between. CDR3 length: 16 residues. The CDR3 here is CASSLWLGGNTDTQYF. The CDR3 DNA reads as TGTGCCAGCAGTTTATGGTTGGGGGGAAACACAGATACGCAGTATTTT.

This clonotype was counted once. The rearrangement uses TRBV20-1 and TRBJ1-2, with TRBD1 identical over 7 bases. The CDR3 consists of 13 residues. V shed 5 bases and J 4 bases; nucleotides not matched to a gene: 7. Germline values: CDR1 DFQATT, CDR2 SNEGSKA (reference sequence). The CDR3 nucleotides read TGCAGTGCTTCTACAGGGGACTTCTATGGCTACACCTTC. Amino acids: CSASTGDFYGYTF.

The chain links TRBV9 to TRBJ2-4, with unresolved D. With 0 bases removed from V and 1 base from J, the gap between germline ends came to 14 bases. The CDR3 extends over 17 amino acids. Germline V gene data show CDR1 as SGDLS and CDR2 as YYNGEE. CDR3 DNA: TGTGCCAGCAGCGTAGAAGGAGCGATGGCGGCCAAAAACATTCAGTACTTC. Translating gives CASSVEGAMAAKNIQYF.

V gene TRBV20-1 combines with J gene TRBJ2-1, with a weak D call TRBD2 (6 bases). V shed 0 bases and J shed 8 bases, with 17 bases lying between them. The germline CDR1 and CDR2 sequences are DFQATT and SNEGSKA (reference sequence). The CDR3 is 15 residues long. CDR3 nucleotides: TGCAGTGCTAGAGATCGGGACTCTGGAAGGTATGAGCAGTTCTTC. Translation gives CSARDRDSGRYEQFF.

The CDR3 region is CASSVDTAYSYNEQFF. CDR3 nucleotide sequence: TGTGCCAGCAGCGTAGATACAGCCTACTCCTACAATGAGCAGTTCTTC. The V gene is TRBV9, the J gene TRBJ2-1; unclear D gene. The CDR3 has 16 residues. With 0 bases removed from V and 0 bases from J, the gap between germline ends came to 10 bases. The germline gives CDR1 SGDLS, CDR2 YYNGEE.

In its sample, this clonotype was seen a few times. V gene TRBV4-3 combines with J gene TRBJ2-1; the D call may be TRBD1 or TRBD2 (5 bases each). V was cut by 2 bases and J by 11 bases, with 13 bases left in between. The CDR3 loop spans 13 amino acids. Germline CDR1 is LGHNA and CDR2 is YSLEER. This CDR3 reads CASSQTTGRQQFF. The CDR3 DNA is TGCGCCAGCAGCCAAACAACGGGACGCCAGCAGTTCTTC.

Remarks on this clonotype: One end of the junction fails to match germline, which may point to a read error. This rearrangement joins TRBV6-1 to TRBJ1-6; D possibly corresponds to TRBD1 (6 bases). The CDR3 contains 15 residues. Germline V lookup: CDR1 MNHNS, CDR2 SASEGT. The CDR3 loop reads CASSARQVFSSPPHF. CDR3 in DNA: TGTGCCAGCAGCGCACGACAGGTCTTCTCTTCACCCCCCCACTTT.

The rearrangement uses TRBV6-5 and TRBJ1-2; TRBD1 is a possible D gene (5 bases). The CDR3 loop spans 14 amino acids. Trimming stripped 4 bases from V and 3 bases from J, with 12 bases between. From germline, CDR1 is MNHEY and CDR2 SVGAGI. CDR3 region: CASSSMTVYYGYTF. Here the CDR3 DNA reads TGTGCCAGCAGTTCGATGACAGTTTACTATGGCTACACCTTC.

This clonotype has more than one count but fewer than ten. This rearrangement joins TRBV20-1 to TRBJ2-3; D not resolved. V lost 2 bases to trimming and J lost 7 bases, with 13 bases between them. The CDR3 spans 13 residues. The germline V gene encodes CDR1 DFQATT and CDR2 SNEGSKA (reference sequence). The CDR3 bases are TGCAGTGCTAGACCCCTCGACGGAAATACGCAGTATTTT. It codes for CSARPLDGNTQYF.

The chain recombines TRBV18 with TRBJ2-3; D unclear. The CDR3 spans 17 residues. V lost 1 base and J lost 0, with 14 bases in between. Per the germline V gene, CDR1 is KGHSH and CDR2 is LQKENI. The CDR3 loop reads CASSPQLRGASTDTQYF. CDR3 in DNA: TGTGCCAGCTCACCACAGCTGCGCGGAGCAAGCACAGATACGCAGTATTTT.

This clonotype was recorded a few times. At one end, the junction sequence differs from germline, possibly due to a read error. The genes are TRBV14 and TRBJ2-1; TRBD1 aligns across 7 bases. This CDR3 has 16 residues. CDR1 is SGHDN and CDR2 is FVKESK in the germline V gene. CDR3 nucleotides: TGTGCCAGCAACCAAACAACCGGGACAGTTTACAATGAGCAGTTCTTC. Translated, it gives CASNQTTGTVYNEQFF.

This chain connects TRBV7-2 to TRBJ1-6, with D possibly matching TRBD1 (5 bases). The CDR3 extends over 18 amino acids. V was pared by 6 bases and J by 0 bases, with 18 bases between. Germline assignment: CDR1 SGHTA and CDR2 FQGNSA. The DNA of the CDR3 is TGTGCCAGCAGTCTCAGGGCCGTGTGGAGCTCCTATAATTCACCCCTCCACTTT. It translates to CASSLRAVWSSYNSPLHF.

This rearrangement joins TRBV19 to TRBJ2-3; D call uncertain. Germline CDR1 LNHDA, CDR2 SQIVND (reference sequence). V shed 9 bases and J shed 2 bases, with 15 bases lying between them. This CDR3 contains 14 residues. CDR3 sequence reads: CASRQNPATDTQYF. CDR3 in DNA: TGTGCCAGCCGGCAGAATCCGGCCACAGATACGCAGTATTTT. Full variable domain (rest looked up from reference TRBV19 and TRBJ2-3): DGGITQSPKYLFRKEGQNVTLSCEQNLNHDAMYWYRQDPGQGLRLIYYSQIVNDFQKGDIAEGYSVSREKKESFPLTVTSAQKNPTAFYLCASRQNPATDTQYFGPGTRLTVL.

This clonotype occurred a few times. The rearrangement uses TRBV10-3 and TRBJ2-5; D not certain. Germline-derived CDR1 and CDR2 are ENHRY and SYGVKD. The ends were cut back, 0 bases at V and 5 bases at J, with 4 bases in the middle. This CDR3 is built from 12 residues. The CDR3 region is CAISESVETQYF. CDR3 DNA: TGTGCCATCAGTGAGTCTGTGGAGACCCAGTACTTC.